This T cell receptor beta chain was identified in a study of shared T cell receptors in the human thymus. This CDR3 contains 15 residues. V shed 7 bases and J 2 bases; nucleotides not matched to a gene: 6. CDR1 is SEHNR and CDR2 is FQNEAQ in the germline V gene (reference sequence). Sequenced by immunoSEQ multiplex PCR; TCRdb stores in-frame clones only, minus some. This sample has about 380,000 clones, with around 93% found just once. Input material: thymocytes. The sequence derives from a human donor. The chain uses TRBV7-9 and TRBJ1-4; 8 bases line up with TRBD1. In nucleotides, the CDR3 is TGTGCCAGCACAAATGGACAGGGTACTAATGAAAAACTGTTTTTT. This gives the protein CASTNGQGTNEKLFF. Based on the CDR3 plus reference TRBV7-9 and TRBJ1-4, the full variable domain is DTGVSQNPRHKITKRGQNVTFRCDPISEHNRLYWYRQTLGQGPEFLTYFQNEAQLEKSRLLSDRFSAERPKGSFSTLEIQRTEQGDSAMYLCASTNGQGTNEKLFFGSGTQLSVL.